This T cell receptor beta chain was recovered during a study of CD8 T cells in ankylosing spondylitis. Study-level findings and limits: Reportedly, matched ankylosing spondylitis synovial fluid was significantly enriched for disease-linked clones. There was a TCR beta motif, made of several highly homologous variants, that appeared characteristic of ankylosing spondylitis blood. The disease-linked clones had a CD8+ phenotype and low blood frequencies.

This clonotype occurred many times. The antigen remains unidentified. Making use of molecular barcodes, quantitative 5'-RACE generated TCR beta libraries. Via MiXCR, TCRdb re-called the 5' RACE reads, giving one row per CDR3 protein. The sample lists around 320,000 distinct CDR3 sequences, less than 25% occurring once. The sequence came from a female donor with ankylosing spondylitis or in good health (not recorded which). Sequenced sample: blood, either unsorted or a sorted T cell fraction (not recorded which).

CDR3 nucleotide sequence: TGTGCCATCAGTGGGGACAGGGGCGAGGACGAGCAGTACTTC. It encodes CAISGDRGEDEQYF. This chain links TRBV10-3 with TRBJ2-7; 10 bases align to TRBD1. Germline CDR1 is ENHRY and CDR2 is SYGVKD. V was clipped by 4 bases and J by 5 bases; unmatched bases: 5. The CDR3 spans 14 residues.